A selection of T cell receptor beta chains follows, all from one sample in a study of control samples from healthy donors and cancer patients. Data came from immunoSEQ multiplex PCR; TCRdb stores just in-frame clones and leaves some out. The repertoire has about 180,000 clones, 94% of them found once; the top ten carry about 1.4%. Sequencing used blood. Source of these receptors: a woman aged 18-29 years in good health. Both conserved end residues are part of each CDR3. Each record gives: clone size, D gene, V gene, J gene, CDR3 DNA, CDR3 protein. The D gene is left open where the match is weak. Size is stated for part of the rows, as once, few or many counts, or as a class when the clone is expanded.

size: .
D: .
V: TRBV27
J: TRBJ2-7
DNA: TGTGCCAGCAGTCCCCTCGGGTACGAGCAGTACTTC
CDR3: CASSPLGYEQYF

size: .
D: TRBD2
V: TRBV19
J: TRBJ2-1
DNA: TGTGCCAGTAGTAAAGGGAGGGTCCCGGTTAATGAGCAGTTCTTC
CDR3: CASSKGRVPVNEQFF

size: .
D: .
V: TRBV14
J: TRBJ2-5
DNA: TGTGCCAGCAGCTACCGGGACATAAAAGAGACCCAGTACTTC
CDR3: CASSYRDIKETQYF

size: medium-sized
D: .
V: TRBV19
J: TRBJ2-7
DNA: TGTGCCAGTAGTCCGAGCATGAGTTCCCTCTCCGAGCAGTACTTC
CDR3: CASSPSMSSLSEQYF

size: .
D: .
V: TRBV5-1
J: TRBJ1-4
DNA: TGCGCCAGCAGCCTTAATAATGAAAAACTGTTTTTT
CDR3: CASSLNNEKLFF

size: .
D: .
V: TRBV7-2
J: TRBJ2-5
DNA: TGTGCCAGCAGCTTAGTAAGCAGGGTGGGGTCCCAAGAGACCCAGTACTTC
CDR3: CASSLVSRVGSQETQYF

size: .
D: .
V: TRBV2
J: TRBJ1-4
DNA: TGTGCCAGCAGTGGACAGGCAACTAATGAAAAACTGTTTTTT
CDR3: CASSGQATNEKLFF

size: .
D: .
V: TRBV9
J: TRBJ1-4
DNA: TGTGCCAGCAGCGTAGAGGCTGGGGCGGATGAAAAACTGTTTTTT
CDR3: CASSVEAGADEKLFF

size: once
D: .
V: TRBV5-6
J: TRBJ2-1
DNA: TGTGCCAGCAGCTTCGACCCCCGTTTGACCTACAATGAGCAGTTCTTC
CDR3: CASSFDPRLTYNEQFF

size: .
D: .
V: TRBV5-6
J: TRBJ2-6
DNA: TGTGCCAGCAGCTTGGAGGGCGGTTCGAGCTCTGGGGCCAACGTCCTGACTTTC
CDR3: CASSLEGGSSSGANVLTF

size: .
D: .
V: TRBV27
J: TRBJ1-6
DNA: TGTGCCAGCGGAACTGTCCACCTTAATAATTCACCCCTCCACTTT
CDR3: CASGTVHLNNSPLHF

size: .
D: .
V: TRBV15
J: TRBJ1-1
DNA: TGTGCCACCAGCAGATCTGAGACAGCCAACACTGAAGCTTTCTTT
CDR3: CATSRSETANTEAFF

size: .
D: .
V: TRBV10-1
J: TRBJ2-7
DNA: TGCGCCAGCAGTGAGTCTAGTTACGAGCAGTACTTC
CDR3: CASSESSYEQYF